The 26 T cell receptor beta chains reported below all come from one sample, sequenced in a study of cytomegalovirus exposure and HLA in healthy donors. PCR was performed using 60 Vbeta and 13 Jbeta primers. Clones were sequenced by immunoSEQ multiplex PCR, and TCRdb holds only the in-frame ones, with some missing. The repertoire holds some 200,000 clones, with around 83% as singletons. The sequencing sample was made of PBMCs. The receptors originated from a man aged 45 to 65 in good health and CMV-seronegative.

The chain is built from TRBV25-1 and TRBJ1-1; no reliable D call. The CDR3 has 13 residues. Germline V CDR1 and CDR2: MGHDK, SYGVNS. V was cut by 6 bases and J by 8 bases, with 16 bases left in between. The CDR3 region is CASSHQLMFEAFF. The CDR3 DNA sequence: TGTGCCAGCAGCCATCAGTTAATGTTCGAAGCTTTCTTT.

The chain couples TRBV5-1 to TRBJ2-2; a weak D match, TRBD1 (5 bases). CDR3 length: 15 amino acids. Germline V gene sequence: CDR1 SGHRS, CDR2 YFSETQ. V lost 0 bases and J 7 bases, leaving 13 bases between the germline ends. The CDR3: CASSLVSRVDGELFF. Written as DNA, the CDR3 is TGCGCCAGCAGCTTGGTCTCCAGGGTAGACGGGGAGCTGTTTTTT.

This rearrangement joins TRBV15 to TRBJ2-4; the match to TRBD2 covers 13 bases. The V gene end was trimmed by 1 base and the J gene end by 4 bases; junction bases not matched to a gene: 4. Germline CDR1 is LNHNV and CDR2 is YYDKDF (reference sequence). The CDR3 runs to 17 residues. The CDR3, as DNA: TGTGCCACCAGCAGAGCGCCGGGACTAGCGGGGAAAAACATTCAGTACTTC. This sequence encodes CATSRAPGLAGKNIQYF.

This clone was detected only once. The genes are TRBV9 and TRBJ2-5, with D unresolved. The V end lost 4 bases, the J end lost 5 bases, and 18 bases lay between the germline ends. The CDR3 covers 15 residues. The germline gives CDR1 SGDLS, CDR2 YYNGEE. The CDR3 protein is CASSPGLGREETQYF. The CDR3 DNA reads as TGTGCCAGCAGCCCCGGCCTAGGTCGTGAGGAGACCCAGTACTTC.

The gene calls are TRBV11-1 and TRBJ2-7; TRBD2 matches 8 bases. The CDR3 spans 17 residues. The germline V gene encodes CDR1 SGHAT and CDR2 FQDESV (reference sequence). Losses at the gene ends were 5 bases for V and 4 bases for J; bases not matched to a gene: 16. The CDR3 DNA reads TGTGCCAGCAGCCCCCCGGGACTAGGGAGCCCAGAATACGAGCAGTACTTC. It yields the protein CASSPPGLGSPEYEQYF.

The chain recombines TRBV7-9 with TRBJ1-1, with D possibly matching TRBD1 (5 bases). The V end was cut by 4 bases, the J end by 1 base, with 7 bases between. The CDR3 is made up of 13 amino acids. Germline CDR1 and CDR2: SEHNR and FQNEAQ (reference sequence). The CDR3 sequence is CASSSTGNTEAFF. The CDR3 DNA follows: TGTGCCAGCAGCTCTACAGGGAACACTGAAGCTTTCTTT.

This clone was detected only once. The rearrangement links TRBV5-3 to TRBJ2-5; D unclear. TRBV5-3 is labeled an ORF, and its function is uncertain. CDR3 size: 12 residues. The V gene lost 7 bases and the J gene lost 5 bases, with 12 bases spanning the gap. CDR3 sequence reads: CARGRCRETQYF. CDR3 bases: TGTGCCAGAGGGCGTTGCCGGGAGACCCAGTACTTC.

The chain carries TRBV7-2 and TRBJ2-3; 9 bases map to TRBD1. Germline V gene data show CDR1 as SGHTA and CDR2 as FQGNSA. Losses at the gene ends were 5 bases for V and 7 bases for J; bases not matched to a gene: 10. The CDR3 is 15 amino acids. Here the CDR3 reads CASSLGTGGAYTQYF. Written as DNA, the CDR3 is TGTGCCAGCAGCCTGGGCACAGGGGGCGCGTATACGCAGTATTTT.

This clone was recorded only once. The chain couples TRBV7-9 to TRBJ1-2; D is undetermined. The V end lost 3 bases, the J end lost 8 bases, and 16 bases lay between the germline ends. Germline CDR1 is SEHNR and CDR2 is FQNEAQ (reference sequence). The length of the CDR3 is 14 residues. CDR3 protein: CASSFSGGDRGYTF. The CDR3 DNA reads TGTGCCAGCAGCTTTTCAGGCGGGGATCGGGGCTACACCTTC. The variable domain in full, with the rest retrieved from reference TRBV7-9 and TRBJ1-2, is DTGVSQNPRHKITKRGQNVTFRCDPISEHNRLYWYRQTLGQGPEFLTYFQNEAQLEKSRLLSDRFSAERPKGSFSTLEIQRTEQGDSAMYLCASSFSGGDRGYTFGSGTRLTVV.

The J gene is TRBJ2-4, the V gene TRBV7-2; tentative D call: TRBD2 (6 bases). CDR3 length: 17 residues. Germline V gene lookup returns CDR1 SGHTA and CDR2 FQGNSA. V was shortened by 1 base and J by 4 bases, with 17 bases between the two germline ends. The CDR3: CASSLVVGGGEKNIQYF. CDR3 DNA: TGTGCCAGCAGCTTAGTCGTCGGGGGTGGGGAGAAAAACATTCAGTACTTC.

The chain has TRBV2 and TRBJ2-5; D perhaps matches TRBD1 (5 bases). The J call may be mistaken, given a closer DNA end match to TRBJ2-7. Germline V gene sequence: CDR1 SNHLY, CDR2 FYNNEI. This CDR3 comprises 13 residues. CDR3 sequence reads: CASGRAWSYEQYF. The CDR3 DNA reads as TGTGCCAGCGGCAGGGCGTGGTCCTACGAGCAGTACTTC.

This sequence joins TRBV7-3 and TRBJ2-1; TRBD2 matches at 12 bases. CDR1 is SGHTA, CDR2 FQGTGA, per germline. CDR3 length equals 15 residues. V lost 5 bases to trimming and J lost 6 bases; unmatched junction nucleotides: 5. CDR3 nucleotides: TGTGCCAGCAGCCTGGGACTAGCGGGTCTCAATGAGCAGTTCTTC. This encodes CASSLGLAGLNEQFF.

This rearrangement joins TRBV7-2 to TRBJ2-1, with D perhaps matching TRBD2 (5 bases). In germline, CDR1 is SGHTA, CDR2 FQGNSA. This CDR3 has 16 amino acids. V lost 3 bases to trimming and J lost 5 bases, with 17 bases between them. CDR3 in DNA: TGTGCCAGCAGCTTTCCTAGCCCTTCGGTAAACAATGAGCAGTTCTTC. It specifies CASSFPSPSVNNEQFF.

The CDR3 nucleotides read TGCGCCAGCAGCCGGGATAGTCGGTTAGCCAAAAACATTCAGTACTTC. Protein sequence: CASSRDSRLAKNIQYF. The V and J genes are TRBV5-1 and TRBJ2-4; weak D call: TRBD2 (5 bases). V was shortened by 4 bases and J by 0 bases, with 14 bases between the two germline ends. The CDR3 has 16 residues. Germline CDR1 is SGHRS and CDR2 is YFSETQ.

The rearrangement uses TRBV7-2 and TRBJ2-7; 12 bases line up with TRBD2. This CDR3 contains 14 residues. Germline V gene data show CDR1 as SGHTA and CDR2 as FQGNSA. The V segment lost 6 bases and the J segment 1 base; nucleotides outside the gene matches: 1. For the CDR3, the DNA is TGTGCCAGCAGACTAGCGGGGGGATCCTACGAGCAGTACTTC. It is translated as CASRLAGGSYEQYF.

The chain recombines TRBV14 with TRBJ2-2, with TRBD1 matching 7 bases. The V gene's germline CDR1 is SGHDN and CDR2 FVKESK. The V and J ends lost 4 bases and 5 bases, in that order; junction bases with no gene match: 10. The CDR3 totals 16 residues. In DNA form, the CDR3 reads TGTGCCAGCAGCCGCATGACAGGGTGGAGGACCGGGGAGCTGTTTTTT. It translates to CASSRMTGWRTGELFF.

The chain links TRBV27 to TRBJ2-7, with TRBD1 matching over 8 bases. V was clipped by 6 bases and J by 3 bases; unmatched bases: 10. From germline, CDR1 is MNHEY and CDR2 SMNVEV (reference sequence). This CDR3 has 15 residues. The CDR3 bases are TGTGCCAGCAGATCCCCCGGGACAGGCCACTACGAGCAGTACTTC. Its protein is CASRSPGTGHYEQYF.

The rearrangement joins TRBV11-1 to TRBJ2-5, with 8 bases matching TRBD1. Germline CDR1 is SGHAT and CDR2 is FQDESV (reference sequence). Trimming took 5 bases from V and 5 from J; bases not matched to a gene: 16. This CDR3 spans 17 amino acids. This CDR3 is CASSPFPDRGDWETQYF. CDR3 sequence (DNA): TGTGCCAGCAGCCCCTTCCCCGACAGGGGCGATTGGGAGACCCAGTACTTC.

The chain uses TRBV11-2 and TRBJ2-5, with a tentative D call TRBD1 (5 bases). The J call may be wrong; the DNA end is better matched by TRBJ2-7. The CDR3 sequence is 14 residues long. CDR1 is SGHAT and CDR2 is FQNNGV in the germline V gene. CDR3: CASRPGIATYEQYF. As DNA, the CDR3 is TGTGCCAGCAGACCAGGGATAGCCACCTACGAGCAGTACTTC.

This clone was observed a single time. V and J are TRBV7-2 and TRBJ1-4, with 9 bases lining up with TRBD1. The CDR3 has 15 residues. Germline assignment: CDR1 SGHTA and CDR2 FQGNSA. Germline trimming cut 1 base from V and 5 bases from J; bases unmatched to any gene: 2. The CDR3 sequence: CASSLGGQGNEKLFF. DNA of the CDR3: TGTGCCAGCAGCTTAGGGGGACAGGGAAATGAAAAACTGTTTTTT.

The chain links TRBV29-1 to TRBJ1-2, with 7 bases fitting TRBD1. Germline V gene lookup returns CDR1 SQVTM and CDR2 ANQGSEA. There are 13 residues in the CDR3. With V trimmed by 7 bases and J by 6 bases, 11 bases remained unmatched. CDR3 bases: TGCAGCGCCGAAGTTGGAGGGGGCCATGGCTACACCTTC. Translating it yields CSAEVGGGHGYTF. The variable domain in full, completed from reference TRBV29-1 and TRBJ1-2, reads SAVISQKPSRDICQRGTSLTIQCQVDSQVTMMFWYRQQPGQSLTLIATANQGSEATYESGFVIDKFPISRPNLTFSTLTVSNMSPEDSSIYLCSAEVGGGHGYTFGSGTRLTVV.

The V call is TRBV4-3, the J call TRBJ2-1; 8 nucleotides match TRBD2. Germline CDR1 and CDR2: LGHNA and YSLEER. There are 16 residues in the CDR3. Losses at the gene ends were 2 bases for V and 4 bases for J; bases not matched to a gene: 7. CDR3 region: CASSQLAGGLYNEQFF. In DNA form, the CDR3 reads TGCGCCAGCAGCCAACTGGCGGGGGGCCTGTACAATGAGCAGTTCTTC.

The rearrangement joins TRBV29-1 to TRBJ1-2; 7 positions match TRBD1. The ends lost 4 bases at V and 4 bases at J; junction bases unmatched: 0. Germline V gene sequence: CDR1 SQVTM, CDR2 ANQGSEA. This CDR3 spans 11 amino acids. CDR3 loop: CSVGDSYGYTF. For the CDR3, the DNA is TGCAGCGTTGGGGACAGCTATGGCTACACCTTC.

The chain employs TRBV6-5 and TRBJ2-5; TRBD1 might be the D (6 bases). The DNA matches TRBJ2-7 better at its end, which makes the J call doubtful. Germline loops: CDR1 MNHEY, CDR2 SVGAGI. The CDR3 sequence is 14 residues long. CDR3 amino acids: CASSPIKKGDEQYF. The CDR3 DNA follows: TGTGCCAGCAGCCCCATTAAGAAGGGGGACGAGCAGTACTTC.

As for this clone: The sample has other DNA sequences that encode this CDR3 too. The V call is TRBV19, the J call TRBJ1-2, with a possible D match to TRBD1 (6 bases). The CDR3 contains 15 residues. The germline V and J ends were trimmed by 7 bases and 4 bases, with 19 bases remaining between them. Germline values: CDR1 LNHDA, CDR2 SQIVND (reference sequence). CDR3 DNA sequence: TGTGCCAGTACCGCGAACAGGGAAATAGGCTATGGCTACACCTTC. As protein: CASTANREIGYGYTF.

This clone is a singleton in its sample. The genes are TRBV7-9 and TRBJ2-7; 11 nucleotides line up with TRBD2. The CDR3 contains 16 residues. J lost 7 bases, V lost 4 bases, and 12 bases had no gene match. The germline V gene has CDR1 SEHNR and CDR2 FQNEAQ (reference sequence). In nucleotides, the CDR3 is TGTGCCAGCAGCTCAGTAGCGGGAGGGCCTATATGGGAGCAGTACTTC. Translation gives CASSSVAGGPIWEQYF.